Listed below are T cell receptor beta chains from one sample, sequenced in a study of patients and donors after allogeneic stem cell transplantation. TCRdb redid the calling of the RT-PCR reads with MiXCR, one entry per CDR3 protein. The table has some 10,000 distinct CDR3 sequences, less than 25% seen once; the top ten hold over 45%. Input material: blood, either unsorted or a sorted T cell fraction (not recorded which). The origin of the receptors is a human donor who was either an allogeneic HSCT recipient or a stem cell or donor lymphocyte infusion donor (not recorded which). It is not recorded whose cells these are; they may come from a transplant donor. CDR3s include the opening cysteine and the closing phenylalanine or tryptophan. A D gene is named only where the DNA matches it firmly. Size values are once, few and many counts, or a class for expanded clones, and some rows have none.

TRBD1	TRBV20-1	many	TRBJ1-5	CSARDLTGGGQPQHF	TGCAGTGCTAGAGATCTTACAGGGGGCGGTCAGCCCCAGCATTTT
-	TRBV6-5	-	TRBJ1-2	CASSLGGNGYTF	TGTGCCAGCAGCCTAGGGGGAAATGGCTACACCTTC
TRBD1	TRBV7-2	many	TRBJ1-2	CASSSGQGEAGYTF	TGTGCCAGCAGCTCGGGACAGGGTGAAGCTGGCTACACCTTC
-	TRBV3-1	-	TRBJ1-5	CASSRAPSNQPQHF	TGTGCCAGCAGCCGGGCACCAAGCAATCAGCCCCAGCATTTT
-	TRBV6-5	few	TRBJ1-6	CASNKGPNSPLHF	TGTGCCAGCAATAAGGGTCCGAATTCACCCCTCCACTTT
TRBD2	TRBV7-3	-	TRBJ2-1	CASSFDSGGYNEQFF	TGTGCCAGCAGCTTTGATAGCGGGGGGTACAATGAGCAGTTCTTC
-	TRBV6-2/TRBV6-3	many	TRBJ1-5	CASSRGRDHQPQHF	TGTGCCAGCAGCCGGGGACGGGATCATCAGCCCCAGCATTTT
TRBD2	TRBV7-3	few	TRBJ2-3	CASSPSGLTTDTQYF	TGTGCCAGCAGCCCATCGGGACTAACCACAGATACGCAGTATTTT
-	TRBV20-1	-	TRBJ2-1	CSAELQRDNEQFF	TGCAGTGCAGAACTCCAAAGAGACAATGAGCAGTTCTTC
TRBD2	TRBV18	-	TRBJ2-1	CASSPDSGGQNNEQFF	TGTGCCAGCTCACCCGACAGCGGGGGACAAAACAATGAGCAGTTCTTC
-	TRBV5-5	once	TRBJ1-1	CASSLAGRTEAFF	TGTGCCAGCAGCTTGGCAGGGCGGACTGAAGCTTTCTTT
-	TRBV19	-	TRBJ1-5	CASSIQYNQPQHF	TGTGCCAGTAGTATACAGTACAATCAGCCCCAGCATTTT
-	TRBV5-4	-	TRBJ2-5	CASSLDGREETQYF	TGTGCCAGCAGCTTGGACGGACGAGAAGAGACCCAGTACTTC
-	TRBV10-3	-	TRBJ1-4	CAISDRRETNEKLFF	TGTGCCATCAGTGATCGCCGGGAAACTAATGAAAAACTGTTTTTT
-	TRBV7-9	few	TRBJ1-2	CASSPTDGQIYGGPYGYTF	TGTGCCAGCAGCCCTACGGACGGTCAGATTTACGGCGGGCCCTATGGCTACACCTTC
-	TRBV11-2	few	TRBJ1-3	CASTTWRHSGNTIYF	TGTGCCAGCACAACGTGGCGGCACTCTGGAAACACCATATATTTT
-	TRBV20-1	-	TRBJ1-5	CSASLGPKNQPQHF	TGCAGTGCTAGTTTGGGACCGAAAAATCAGCCCCAGCATTTT
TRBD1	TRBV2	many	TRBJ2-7	CASSDRTGLNEQYF	TGTGCCAGCAGTGATCGGACAGGGCTGAACGAGCAGTACTTC
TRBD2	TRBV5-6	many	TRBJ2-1	CASSLESSGARGQFF	TGTGCCAGCAGCTTGGAGTCTAGCGGGGCCAGGGGGCAGTTCTTC
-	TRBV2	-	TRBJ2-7	CASNEVLYEQYF	TGTGCCAGCAATGAAGTACTGTACGAGCAGTACTTC
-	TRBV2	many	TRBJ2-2	CASTQENTGELFF	TGTGCCAGCACCCAGGAGAACACCGGGGAGCTGTTTTTT
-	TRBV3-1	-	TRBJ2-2	CASSRLGLGEGELFF	TGTGCCAGCAGCCGTTTAGGATTGGGAGAAGGGGAGCTGTTTTTT
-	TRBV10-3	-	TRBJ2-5	CAISGMGEKTQYF	TGTGCCATCAGTGGGATGGGGGAAAAGACCCAGTACTTC
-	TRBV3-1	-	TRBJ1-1	CASSNRRTEAFF	TGTGCCAGCAGCAATAGGAGGACTGAAGCTTTCTTT
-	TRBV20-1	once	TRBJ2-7	CSAISVATYEQYF	TGCAGTGCTATCTCTGTAGCGACCTACGAGCAGTACTTC
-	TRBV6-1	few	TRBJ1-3	CASSERTGRDNTIYF	TGTGCCAGCAGTGAACGTACAGGGCGGGACAACACCATATATTTT
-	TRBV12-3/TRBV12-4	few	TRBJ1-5	CASSFSGARRAQPQHF	TGTGCCAGCAGTTTCTCGGGGGCGCGGAGGGCTCAGCCCCAGCATTTT
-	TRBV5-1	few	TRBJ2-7	CASSLPAGTAYEQYF	TGCGCCAGCAGCTTGCCGGCAGGGACGGCCTACGAGCAGTACTTC
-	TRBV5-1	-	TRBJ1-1	CASSFGQNTEAFF	TGCGCCAGCAGCTTCGGACAGAACACTGAAGCTTTCTTT
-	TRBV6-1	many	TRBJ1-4	CASSERGFGTNEKLFF	TGTGCCAGCAGTGAACGCGGGTTTGGAACTAATGAAAAACTGTTTTTT
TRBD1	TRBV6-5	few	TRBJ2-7	CASSYSKGWDSGPNEQYF	TGTGCCAGCAGTTACTCGAAGGGTTGGGACAGTGGTCCTAACGAGCAGTACTTC
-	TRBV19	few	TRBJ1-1	CASSDNGGALDF	TGTGCCAGTAGCGACAATGGGGGGGCCCTGGACTTT